Listed below are T cell receptor beta chains from one sample, sequenced in a study of shared clonotypes between healthy human individuals. Libraries were prepared by immunoSEQ multiplex PCR; TCRdb keeps only in-frame clonotypes and omits some of them. The sample lists over 1.4 million clones; around 97% were seen once. The material sequenced was naive CD4+ T cells sorted from blood. These receptors all come from a man younger than 40 in good health. Each CDR3 is given with its conserved first and last residue. D genes are given only for firm matches. Clone size, where shown, is once, few, many, or a class for clones that have expanded.

d_gene: -
v_gene: TRBV19
abundance: -
j_gene: TRBJ2-5
CDR3aa: CASSSQRSEETQYF
CDR3nt: TGTGCCAGTAGCAGTCAGAGATCCGAAGAGACCCAGTACTTC

d_gene: -
v_gene: TRBV5-1
abundance: -
j_gene: TRBJ2-4
CDR3aa: CASSFRGPHQNIQYF
CDR3nt: TGCGCCAGCAGCTTCAGGGGTCCCCATCAAAACATTCAGTACTTC

d_gene: TRBD2
v_gene: TRBV9
abundance: -
j_gene: TRBJ2-7
CDR3aa: CASSSTAGGWNEQYF
CDR3nt: TGTGCCAGCAGCAGCACAGCGGGAGGATGGAACGAGCAGTACTTC

d_gene: -
v_gene: TRBV20-1
abundance: -
j_gene: TRBJ2-7
CDR3aa: CSARDAYEQYF
CDR3nt: TGCAGTGCTAGAGATGCTTACGAGCAGTACTTC

d_gene: -
v_gene: TRBV5-1
abundance: once
j_gene: TRBJ2-1
CDR3aa: CASSLLSRQGGSEQFF
CDR3nt: TGCGCCAGCAGCTTGTTATCGAGGCAGGGGGGTAGTGAGCAGTTCTTC

d_gene: TRBD2
v_gene: TRBV9
abundance: -
j_gene: TRBJ2-1
CDR3aa: CASSVRTGGDNEQFF
CDR3nt: TGTGCCAGCAGCGTACGGACGGGAGGGGACAATGAGCAGTTCTTC

d_gene: TRBD2
v_gene: TRBV18
abundance: -
j_gene: TRBJ2-1
CDR3aa: CASSSGTSVYNEQFF
CDR3nt: TGTGCCAGCTCATCCGGGACTAGCGTTTACAATGAGCAGTTCTTC

d_gene: -
v_gene: TRBV5-1
abundance: -
j_gene: TRBJ2-7
CDR3aa: CASSLGLADYEQYF
CDR3nt: TGCGCCAGCAGCTTGGGGCTAGCAGACTACGAGCAGTACTTC

d_gene: -
v_gene: TRBV19
abundance: -
j_gene: TRBJ2-5
CDR3aa: CASSPRAGETQYF
CDR3nt: TGTGCCAGTTCCCCCAGGGCTGGAGAGACCCAGTACTTC

d_gene: TRBD1
v_gene: TRBV6-5
abundance: few
j_gene: TRBJ1-5
CDR3aa: CASRGQGGNQPQHF
CDR3nt: TGTGCCAGCAGGGGACAGGGTGGCAATCAGCCCCAGCATTTT

d_gene: -
v_gene: TRBV10-3
abundance: -
j_gene: TRBJ2-7
CDR3aa: CAISESGGTSYEQYF
CDR3nt: TGTGCCATCAGTGAGTCGGGCGGAACTTCCTACGAGCAGTACTTC

d_gene: TRBD1
v_gene: TRBV6-5
abundance: -
j_gene: TRBJ1-1
CDR3aa: CASSWDRGGDTEAFF
CDR3nt: TGTGCCAGCAGTTGGGACAGGGGTGGTGACACTGAAGCTTTCTTT

d_gene: -
v_gene: TRBV4-1
abundance: -
j_gene: TRBJ2-7
CDR3aa: CASSHVGQPEQYF
CDR3nt: TGCGCCAGCAGCCACGTCGGTCAGCCGGAGCAGTACTTC

d_gene: -
v_gene: TRBV28
abundance: -
j_gene: TRBJ1-1
CDR3aa: CAGSTVNTEAFF
CDR3nt: TGTGCGGGGAGTACAGTGAACACTGAAGCTTTCTTT

d_gene: -
v_gene: TRBV7-9
abundance: -
j_gene: TRBJ2-1
CDR3aa: CASTRGNINEQFF
CDR3nt: TGTGCCTCGACACGGGGGAACATCAATGAGCAGTTCTTC

d_gene: TRBD1
v_gene: TRBV28
abundance: -
j_gene: TRBJ2-2
CDR3aa: CASLRGQRTGELFF
CDR3nt: TGTGCCAGCCTCAGGGGGCAGAGGACCGGGGAGCTGTTTTTT

d_gene: TRBD1
v_gene: TRBV29-1
abundance: once
j_gene: TRBJ2-7
CDR3aa: CSVAGQGLYEQYF
CDR3nt: TGCAGCGTAGCGGGACAGGGCTTATACGAGCAGTACTTC

d_gene: -
v_gene: TRBV7-2
abundance: -
j_gene: TRBJ2-7
CDR3aa: CASSLIHEQYF
CDR3nt: TGTGCCAGCAGCTTGATCCACGAGCAGTACTTC

d_gene: -
v_gene: TRBV30
abundance: -
j_gene: TRBJ2-7
CDR3aa: CAWSVRSVRTYEQYF
CDR3nt: TGTGCCTGGAGTGTAAGGTCTGTACGAACCTACGAGCAGTACTTC

d_gene: -
v_gene: TRBV5-4
abundance: -
j_gene: TRBJ1-3
CDR3aa: CASSWGPSGNTIYF
CDR3nt: TGTGCCAGCAGCTGGGGACCGTCTGGAAACACCATATATTTT

d_gene: TRBD2
v_gene: TRBV5-1
abundance: -
j_gene: TRBJ2-3
CDR3aa: CASSLGLADYTDTQYF
CDR3nt: TGCGCCAGCAGCTTGGGGCTAGCGGACTACACAGATACGCAGTATTTT

d_gene: -
v_gene: TRBV6-1
abundance: -
j_gene: TRBJ2-7
CDR3aa: CASGGRAYEQYF
CDR3nt: TGTGCCAGCGGGGGGCGCGCCTACGAGCAGTACTTC

d_gene: -
v_gene: TRBV25-1
abundance: -
j_gene: TRBJ1-1
CDR3aa: CASSWQGNTEAFF
CDR3nt: TGTGCCAGCAGTTGGCAGGGGAACACTGAAGCTTTCTTT

d_gene: -
v_gene: TRBV6-5
abundance: -
j_gene: TRBJ2-3
CDR3aa: CASSRLGGADTQYF
CDR3nt: TGTGCCAGCAGTAGGCTCGGGGGCGCAGATACGCAGTATTTT

d_gene: -
v_gene: TRBV12-5
abundance: -
j_gene: TRBJ1-1
CDR3aa: CASGSSIRGEVAFF
CDR3nt: TGTGCTAGTGGTTCAAGTATCCGGGGGGAAGTGGCTTTCTTT

d_gene: -
v_gene: TRBV11-2
abundance: -
j_gene: TRBJ2-7
CDR3aa: CASRPLTGHFEQYF
CDR3nt: TGTGCCAGCAGACCTCTTACGGGACACTTCGAGCAGTACTTC

d_gene: TRBD2
v_gene: TRBV5-1
abundance: -
j_gene: TRBJ2-1
CDR3aa: CASSLFPGRGSYNEQFF
CDR3nt: TGCGCCAGCAGCTTGTTCCCCGGGAGGGGTAGCTACAATGAGCAGTTCTTC

d_gene: -
v_gene: TRBV12-1
abundance: -
j_gene: TRBJ2-1
CDR3aa: CASSSPYRSYNEQFF
CDR3nt: TGTGCCAGCAGCTCACCTTACCGGTCCTACAATGAGCAGTTCTTC

d_gene: -
v_gene: TRBV5-1
abundance: -
j_gene: TRBJ2-7
CDR3aa: CASSSGLSSYEQYF
CDR3nt: TGCGCCAGCAGCTCGGGACTTAGCTCCTACGAGCAGTACTTC

d_gene: -
v_gene: TRBV7-6
abundance: once
j_gene: TRBJ2-5
CDR3aa: CASSLGVGETQYF
CDR3nt: TGTGCCAGCAGCTTAGGGGTTGGAGAGACCCAGTACTTC

d_gene: -
v_gene: TRBV5-4
abundance: -
j_gene: TRBJ1-5
CDR3aa: CASSFMGDQPQHF
CDR3nt: TGTGCCAGCAGCTTTATGGGAGATCAGCCCCAGCATTTT

d_gene: TRBD1
v_gene: TRBV18
abundance: -
j_gene: TRBJ2-5
CDR3aa: CASSHKTGEETQYF
CDR3nt: TGTGCCAGCTCCCATAAGACAGGGGAAGAGACCCAGTACTTC

d_gene: TRBD2
v_gene: TRBV28
abundance: -
j_gene: TRBJ2-7
CDR3aa: CASSTGGLAHEQYF
CDR3nt: TGTGCCAGCAGTACGGGGGGACTAGCCCACGAGCAGTACTTC

d_gene: TRBD2
v_gene: TRBV7-8
abundance: -
j_gene: TRBJ2-7
CDR3aa: CASSLGLAATYEQYF
CDR3nt: TGTGCCAGCAGCTTAGGACTAGCGGCAACCTACGAGCAGTACTTC

d_gene: -
v_gene: TRBV28
abundance: -
j_gene: TRBJ1-5
CDR3aa: CATLTGSGNQPQHF
CDR3nt: TGTGCCACCCTGACCGGTTCTGGCAATCAGCCCCAGCATTTT

d_gene: TRBD2
v_gene: TRBV2
abundance: -
j_gene: TRBJ2-1
CDR3aa: CASGVVGAGGNNEQFF
CDR3nt: TGTGCCAGCGGGGTAGTTGGCGCGGGAGGTAACAATGAGCAGTTCTTC

d_gene: -
v_gene: TRBV5-4
abundance: -
j_gene: TRBJ2-2
CDR3aa: CASSLEKTGELFF
CDR3nt: TGTGCCAGCAGCTTGGAAAAGACCGGGGAGCTGTTTTTT

d_gene: -
v_gene: TRBV4-2
abundance: -
j_gene: TRBJ2-3
CDR3aa: CASSQERVADTQYF
CDR3nt: TGTGCCAGCAGCCAAGAACGGGTTGCAGATACGCAGTATTTT

d_gene: TRBD1
v_gene: TRBV5-6
abundance: -
j_gene: TRBJ2-7
CDR3aa: CASSPGQGNEQYF
CDR3nt: TGTGCCAGCAGCCCCGGACAGGGCAACGAGCAGTACTTC